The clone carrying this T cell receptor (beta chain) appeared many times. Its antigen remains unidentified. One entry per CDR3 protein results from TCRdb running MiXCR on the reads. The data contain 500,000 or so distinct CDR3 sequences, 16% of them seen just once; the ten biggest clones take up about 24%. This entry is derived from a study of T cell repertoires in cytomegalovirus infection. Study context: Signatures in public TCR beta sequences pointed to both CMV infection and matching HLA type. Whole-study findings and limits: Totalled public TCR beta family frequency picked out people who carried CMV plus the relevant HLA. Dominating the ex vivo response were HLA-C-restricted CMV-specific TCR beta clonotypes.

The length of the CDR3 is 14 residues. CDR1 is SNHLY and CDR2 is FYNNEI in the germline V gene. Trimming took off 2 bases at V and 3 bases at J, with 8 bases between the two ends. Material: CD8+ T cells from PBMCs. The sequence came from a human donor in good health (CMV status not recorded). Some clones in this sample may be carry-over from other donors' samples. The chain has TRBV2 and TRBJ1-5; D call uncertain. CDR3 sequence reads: CASSESGSNQPQHF. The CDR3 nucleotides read TGTGCCAGCAGTGAATCCGGCTCCAATCAGCCCCAGCATTTT.